The 14 T cell receptor beta chains below all came from one sample that was sequenced in a study of cytomegalovirus exposure and HLA in healthy donors. Measured with immunoSEQ multiplex PCR; TCRdb has only the in-frame clones, and not every one. Among over 150,000 clones listed, 80% to 90% were seen once. Sequencing was carried out using PBMCs. The receptors were gathered from a woman aged 30 to 39 in good health and CMV-seropositive.

CDR3: CASQGWDGYTF. The DNA of the CDR3 is TGTGCCAGCCAGGGGTGGGATGGCTACACCTTC. The chain carries TRBV6-1 and TRBJ1-2, with D perhaps matching TRBD1 (6 bases). V was shortened by 8 bases and J by 6 bases, with 10 bases between the two germline ends. The CDR3 loop spans 11 amino acids. Germline CDR1 and CDR2: MNHNS and SASEGT.

The chain links TRBV28 to TRBJ2-3; 8 bases agree with TRBD1. The CDR3 has 16 amino acids. V was pared by 4 bases and J by 3 bases, with 9 bases of the junction left unmatched. CDR1 is MDHEN and CDR2 is SYDVKM in the germline V gene. The DNA for the CDR3 is TGTGCCAGCAGTTCCGACTCAGGGGGCGAAACAGATACGCAGTATTTT. This codes for CASSSDSGGETDTQYF.

The chain couples TRBV13 to TRBJ2-7, with TRBD2 identical over 11 bases. Germline loops: CDR1 PRHDT, CDR2 FYEKMQ (reference sequence). V lost 4 bases, J lost 6 bases, and 8 bases stayed unmatched. This CDR3 comprises 15 residues. The CDR3 DNA follows: TGTGCCAGCAGCTCCCTAGCGGGAGGCCGCGTCGAGCAGTACTTC. It is translated as CASSSLAGGRVEQYF. The full variable domain, completed using reference TRBV13 and TRBJ2-7, is AAGVIQSPRHLIKEKRETATLKCYPIPRHDTVYWYQQGPGQDPQFLISFYEKMQSDKGSIPDRFSAQQFSDYHSELNMSSLELGDSALYFCASSSLAGGRVEQYFGPGTRLTVT.

The chain uses TRBV30 and TRBJ1-1; a weak D match, TRBD1 (6 bases). V was cut by 2 bases and J by 6 bases, with 13 bases left in between. The CDR3 totals 13 residues. CDR1 is GTSNPN, CDR2 SVGIG, per germline (reference sequence). CDR3 amino acids: CAWSLRTEPEAFF. The CDR3 nucleotides read TGTGCCTGGAGTCTGCGGACAGAGCCTGAAGCTTTCTTT. Combining the CDR3 with reference TRBV30 and TRBJ1-1 gives the whole variable domain SQTIHQWPATLVQPVGSPLSLECTVEGTSNPNLYWYRQAAGRGLQLLFYSVGIGQISSEVPQNLSASRPQDRQFILSSKKLLLSDSGFYLCAWSLRTEPEAFFGQGTRLTVV.

The chain is built from TRBV15 and TRBJ2-1, with unresolved D. Germline values: CDR1 LNHNV, CDR2 YYDKDF (reference sequence). CDR3 length: 12 amino acids. Trimming removed 1 base at V and 5 bases at J, with 3 bases between. The CDR3 region is CATSRVNNEQFF. CDR3 nucleotides: TGTGCCACCAGCAGAGTAAACAATGAGCAGTTCTTC.

CDR3 nucleotide sequence: TGTGCCAGCAGTAGACAGGCAATGGGCTACACCTTC. Translating it yields CASSRQAMGYTF. The V gene is TRBV6-6, the J gene TRBJ1-2; a possible D gene is TRBD1 (6 bases). V shed 5 bases and J shed 8 bases, with 12 bases lying between them. In germline, CDR1 is MNHNY, CDR2 SVGAGI (reference sequence). The CDR3 is 12 residues long.

This chain joins TRBV27 and TRBJ1-1, with 11 bases identical to TRBD1. The germline gives CDR1 MNHEY, CDR2 SMNVEV (reference sequence). The CDR3 length is 13 residues. Germline trimming cut 6 bases from V and 11 bases from J; bases unmatched to any gene: 8. CDR3 residues: CASRGQGVDWAFF. The CDR3 nucleotides are TGTGCCAGCAGGGGACAGGGGGTAGATTGGGCTTTCTTT.

V and J are TRBV9 and TRBJ2-7; tentative D call: TRBD2 (5 bases). CDR3 length: 14 amino acids. V gave up 1 base and J gave up 2 bases, with 10 bases separating them. Germline CDR1 SGDLS, CDR2 YYNGEE. CDR3 protein: CASSVLGDAYEQYF. CDR3 in DNA: TGTGCCAGCAGCGTATTGGGAGACGCCTACGAGCAGTACTTC.

This clone was picked up one time. The chain uses TRBV5-1 and TRBJ2-3; TRBD1 aligns across 9 bases. CDR3 length: 15 residues. The trim removed 5 bases at V and 0 bases at J, leaving 4 bases unmatched. CDR1 and CDR2 from the germline V gene are SGHRS and YFSETQ. DNA of the CDR3: TGCGCCAGCAGTGCCGGGACAGGGAGCACAGATACGCAGTATTTT. Its protein product is CASSAGTGSTDTQYF.

The chain carries TRBV14 and TRBJ2-5; TRBD2 is a possible D gene (6 bases). Trimming stripped 1 base from V and 2 bases from J, with 8 bases between. CDR3 length: 14 amino acids. Germline V CDR1 and CDR2: SGHDN, FVKESK. The CDR3 DNA reads as TGTGCCAGCAGCCAAGGCGCGGGGCAAGAGACCCAGTACTTC. Its protein is CASSQGAGQETQYF. The variable domain in full, completed from reference TRBV14 and TRBJ2-5, reads EAGVTQFPSHSVIEKGQTVTLRCDPISGHDNLYWYRRVMGKEIKFLLHFVKESKQDESGMPNNRFLAERTGGTYSTLKVQPAELEDSGVYFCASSQGAGQETQYFGPGTRLLVL.

V is TRBV7-8 and J is TRBJ2-6; a weak D match, TRBD1 (6 bases). CDR1 SGHVS and CDR2 FQNEAQ come from the germline V gene. The length of the CDR3 is 15 residues. Trimming pared 5 bases from V and 1 base from J, leaving 9 bases between. The CDR3 loop is CASSRDRSGANVLTF. In DNA, the CDR3 is TGTGCCAGCAGCCGCGACAGGTCTGGGGCCAACGTCCTGACTTTC.

This chain links TRBV11-2 with TRBJ1-1, with 7 bases matching TRBD1. Germline V gene sequence: CDR1 SGHAT, CDR2 FQNNGV. The CDR3 totals 15 residues. V dropped 2 bases and J dropped 5; count of bases not matched to a gene: 8. The CDR3 bases are TGTGCCAGCAGCTTACAGACAGGGTCGGGGACTGAAGCTTTCTTT. This encodes CASSLQTGSGTEAFF.

The chain has TRBV5-5 and TRBJ2-1; maybe TRBD2 (5 bases). From germline, CDR1 is SGHKS and CDR2 YYEKEE (reference sequence). V was trimmed by 4 bases and J by 6 bases, leaving 17 bases between them. The CDR3 has 15 residues. The CDR3 DNA follows: TGTGCCAGCAGCCTGGTCGGGGTCGTAGGCAATGAGCAGTTCTTC. It specifies CASSLVGVVGNEQFF.

The chain uses TRBV5-1 and TRBJ1-1; weak D call: TRBD1 (5 bases). CDR3 length equals 13 residues. The germline V and J ends were trimmed by 1 base and 8 bases, with 12 bases remaining between them. Looked up from germline, CDR1 is SGHRS and CDR2 is YFSETQ. The CDR3 loop is CASSLRPGHEAFF. The CDR3 DNA follows: TGCGCCAGCAGCTTGCGGCCAGGACACGAAGCTTTCTTT.